One and the same sample provided the 2 T cell receptor beta chains below, sequenced in a study of T cells in Graves' hyperthyroidism and ophthalmopathy. Amplified regions were TCR beta CDR3 sequences from RNA transcripts. The HTBI primer set served for first-round RT-PCR of the TCR CDR3. One entry per CDR3 protein, called by TCRdb with MiXCR from the multiplex PCR reads. The sample shows approximately 870,000 distinct CDR3 sequences, approximately 40% of them seen only once. The sample comprised blood. Receptors originate from a man younger than 30 with Graves' hyperthyroidism.

The chain couples TRBV5-1 to TRBJ1-3, with D uncertain. V was shortened by 0 bases and J by 2 bases, with 9 bases between the two germline ends. Germline CDR1 and CDR2: SGHRS and YFSETQ. The CDR3 extends over 15 amino acids. CDR3 region: CASSLDSPTGNTIYF. The CDR3, as DNA: TGCGCCAGCAGCTTGGATTCCCCCACTGGAAACACCATATATTTT.

This clonotype was seen more than once but under ten times. The rearrangement uses TRBV28 and TRBJ1-5, with D perhaps TRBD1 (5 bases). Trimming took off 7 bases at V and 4 bases at J, with 14 bases between the two ends. The CDR3 loop spans 14 amino acids. Germline-derived CDR1 and CDR2 are MDHEN and SYDVKM. The CDR3 DNA follows: TGTGCCAGCAAAATCAGGGTGGAGAATCAGCCCCAGCATTTT. This codes for CASKIRVENQPQHF.